The 25 T cell receptor beta chains presented below share a single source sample, sequenced in a study of Tregs in tolerant kidney transplant recipients. Assay: immunoSEQ multiplex PCR; the TCRdb copy retains only in-frame clones and omits some. This sample yields about 240,000 clones, of which 80% to 85% are seen a single time; less than 0.75% belongs to the top ten. The material sequenced was CD4+ T cells from blood. The source is a human donor in good health.

The J gene is TRBJ1-2, the V gene TRBV12-5; tentative D call: TRBD1 (5 bases). The CDR3 contains 13 residues. In germline, CDR1 is LGHNT, CDR2 FRNRAP. The V end was cut by 1 base, the J end by 6 bases, with 9 bases between. The CDR3 sequence: CASGLGVGDGYTF. CDR3 coding DNA: TGTGCTAGTGGTTTGGGGGTAGGGGATGGCTACACCTTC. Together with reference TRBV12-5 and TRBJ1-2, the CDR3 gives the full variable domain: DARVTQTPRHKVTEMGQEVTMRCQPILGHNTVFWYRQTMMQGLELLAYFRNRAPLDDSGMPKDRFSAEMPDATLATLKIQPSEPRDSAVYFCASGLGVGDGYTFGSGTRLTVV.

Here the CDR3 reads CASSLQGGANEKLFF. DNA for the CDR3: TGCGCCAGCAGCTTACAGGGCGGGGCTAATGAAAAACTGTTTTTT. V gene TRBV5-1 combines with J gene TRBJ1-4, with a possible D match to TRBD1 (6 bases). Trimming cost V 2 bases and J 3 bases, with 11 bases left between them. This CDR3 has 15 amino acids. Per the germline V gene, CDR1 is SGHRS and CDR2 is YFSETQ.

J is TRBJ1-5 and V is TRBV6-1; perhaps TRBD1 as D (5 bases). Germline CDR1 is MNHNS and CDR2 is SASEGT. V lost 6 bases to trimming and J lost 7 bases, with 16 bases between them. This CDR3 spans 14 amino acids. The CDR3 sequence: CASRKSGGGQPQHF. The CDR3 bases are TGTGCCAGCAGAAAGTCGGGGGGTGGGCAGCCCCAGCATTTT.

This clone was found a few times. DNA of the CDR3: TGTGCCAGCATCAAGGGGGGGACTTACACAGATACGCAGTATTTT. This gives the protein CASIKGGTYTDTQYF. This chain connects TRBV2 to TRBJ2-3; TRBD2 might be the D (7 bases). Deletions cut 7 bases from V and 2 bases from J, with 16 bases between. Germline assignment: CDR1 SNHLY and CDR2 FYNNEI. The CDR3 covers 15 residues.

This clone was detected only once. One end of the junction is discordant with germline, which a read error may explain. The chain recombines TRBV6-6 with TRBJ1-2, with 7 bases lining up with TRBD1. Per the germline V gene, CDR1 is MNHNY and CDR2 is SVGAGI (reference sequence). The CDR3 extends over 13 amino acids. CDR3 protein: CASRYSTGDGYTF. CDR3 nucleotide sequence: TGTGCCAGCAGGTACTCCACAGGGGATGGCTACACCTTC.

The chain is built from TRBV15 and TRBJ1-2; no firm D call. CDR3 length equals 17 residues. The V gene's germline CDR1 is LNHNV and CDR2 YYDKDF (reference sequence). V was clipped by 3 bases and J by 2 bases, with 19 bases between them. CDR3 amino acids: CATSSAPRVLGNYGYTF. The CDR3 DNA reads TGTGCCACCAGCAGCGCCCCAAGGGTATTAGGGAACTATGGCTACACCTTC.

The chain joins TRBV18 to TRBJ1-3; 7 nucleotides match TRBD1. CDR1 KGHSH and CDR2 LQKENI come from the germline V gene. The trim removed 1 base at V and 0 bases at J, leaving 0 bases unmatched. This CDR3 comprises 15 residues. The CDR3 reads CASSPRDSSGNTIYF. In DNA, the CDR3 is TGTGCCAGCTCACCACGGGACAGCTCTGGAAACACCATATATTTT.

V is TRBV5-1 and J is TRBJ2-2; D remains unclear. V shed 7 bases and J shed 0 bases, with 10 bases lying between them. The CDR3 covers 14 residues. Germline CDR1 SGHRS, CDR2 YFSETQ. CDR3 protein: CASAPGPNTGELFF. The CDR3 bases are TGCGCCAGCGCCCCGGGTCCGAACACCGGGGAGCTGTTTTTT.

This rearrangement joins TRBV7-6 to TRBJ2-5; D perhaps matches TRBD2 (5 bases). Between the trimmed V and J ends, which lost 8 bases and 5 bases, there was a span of 9 bases. The CDR3 has 11 residues. The germline CDR1 and CDR2 sequences are SGHVS and FNYEAQ. Here the CDR3 reads CASGLAETQYF. CDR3 DNA sequence: TGTGCCAGCGGGCTAGCCGAGACCCAGTACTTC.

The count of this clone is one. CDR3 in amino acids: CASGLVTGGLDTIYF. Here the CDR3 DNA reads TGTGCTAGTGGTTTGGTAACAGGGGGGTTGGACACCATATATTTT. The V and J genes are TRBV12-5 and TRBJ1-3; 8 bases are shared with TRBD1. V gave up 0 bases and J gave up 8 bases; unmatched junction bases: 6. Germline V gene lookup returns CDR1 LGHNT and CDR2 FRNRAP. CDR3 length: 15 residues.

This clone came up once. The gene calls are TRBV6-6 and TRBJ2-1; TRBD2 matches 7 bases. This CDR3 region has 15 residues. Unmatched junction bases numbered 10, after V lost 5 bases and J lost 6 bases. The V gene's germline CDR1 is MNHNY and CDR2 SVGAGI (reference sequence). The CDR3 loop reads CASSPRGGSINEQFF. The CDR3 nucleotides are TGTGCCAGCAGTCCAAGGGGCGGGAGTATCAATGAGCAGTTCTTC.

This rearrangement joins TRBV19 to TRBJ2-1, with 8 bases fitting TRBD2. The junction had 9 bases not matched to a gene; V was cut back by 5 bases and J by 9 bases. The CDR3 loop spans 14 amino acids. Germline CDR1 is LNHDA and CDR2 is SQIVND (reference sequence). The CDR3 loop reads CASSLSGTRAEQFF. Written as DNA, the CDR3 is TGTGCCAGTAGTTTATCCGGGACTAGAGCTGAGCAGTTCTTC.

The chain carries TRBV2 and TRBJ2-5; D gene ambiguous. The CDR3 loop spans 14 amino acids. V lost 1 base and J 5 bases, leaving 11 bases between the germline ends. The V gene's germline CDR1 is SNHLY and CDR2 FYNNEI. As DNA, the CDR3 is TGTGCCAGCAGTGAAGAGACCGCCCGGGAGACCCAGTACTTC. Amino acid sequence: CASSEETARETQYF.

This clone was counted once. The V and J genes are TRBV19 and TRBJ1-2, with 7 bases that match TRBD1. The CDR3 has 15 residues. Looked up from germline, CDR1 is LNHDA and CDR2 is SQIVND (reference sequence). V shed 8 bases and J 4 bases; nucleotides not matched to a gene: 13. The CDR3, as DNA: TGTGCCAGTCGGTCCCTTAGTGGACAGGCCTATGGCTACACCTTC. It codes for CASRSLSGQAYGYTF.

The genes are TRBV5-1 and TRBJ2-5; TRBD1 matches at 9 bases. The CDR3 loop spans 14 amino acids. The germline CDR1 and CDR2 sequences are SGHRS and YFSETQ. V dropped 4 bases and J dropped 1; count of bases not matched to a gene: 2. In DNA, the CDR3 is TGCGCCAGCAGCCCGGGACAGGGCCAAGAGACCCAGTACTTC. Residues: CASSPGQGQETQYF.

CDR3 DNA sequence: TGCGCCAGCAGCTTGGTTTGGGGCACGAACACTGAAGCTTTCTTT. Its translation: CASSLVWGTNTEAFF. This chain joins TRBV5-1 and TRBJ1-1, with D possibly being TRBD1 (5 bases). Germline V gene data show CDR1 as SGHRS and CDR2 as YFSETQ. This CDR3 contains 15 residues. V was shortened by 0 bases and J by 1 base, with 10 bases between the two germline ends. The whole variable domain, filled in from reference TRBV5-1 and TRBJ1-1, reads KAGVTQTPRYLIKTRGQQVTLSCSPISGHRSVSWYQQTPGQGLQFLFEYFSETQRNKGNFPGRFSGRQFSNSRSEMNVSTLELGDSALYLCASSLVWGTNTEAFFGQGTRLTVV.

CDR3 amino acids: CATSSPGGLSYEQYF. For the CDR3, the DNA is TGTGCCACCAGCAGCCCCGGGGGTCTTTCCTACGAGCAGTACTTC. This chain joins TRBV15 and TRBJ2-7, with D possibly being TRBD2 (6 bases). Germline CDR1 is LNHNV and CDR2 is YYDKDF (reference sequence). The CDR3 is 15 residues long. The V and J ends lost 3 bases and 1 base respectively, with 13 bases between them.

V gene TRBV28 combines with J gene TRBJ1-4; 9 bases are shared with TRBD1. The CDR3 totals 13 residues. The germline V gene encodes CDR1 MDHEN and CDR2 SYDVKM. V was pared by 6 bases and J by 6 bases, with 2 bases of the junction left unmatched. This chain's CDR3 is CASRGTGYEKLFF. The CDR3 DNA reads TGTGCCAGCAGAGGGACAGGGTATGAAAAACTGTTTTTT.

V usage is TRBV5-4 and J usage is TRBJ1-3; D call uncertain. Trimming removed 0 bases at V and 4 bases at J, with 11 bases between. CDR1 is SGHNT and CDR2 is YYREEE in the germline V gene (reference sequence). The CDR3 contains 15 residues. This CDR3 reads CASSLVGSRGNTIYF. In DNA form, the CDR3 reads TGTGCCAGCAGCTTGGTTGGCAGCCGAGGAAACACCATATATTTT.

V and J are TRBV4-1 and TRBJ2-7, with D hard to call. CDR1 is MGHRA, CDR2 YSYEKL, per germline. The CDR3 runs to 16 residues. V was trimmed by 1 base and J by 3 bases, leaving 16 bases between them. CDR3: CASSQASDSIYYEQYF. CDR3 coding DNA: TGCGCCAGCAGCCAAGCCTCCGACTCAATTTACTACGAGCAGTACTTC.

The genes are TRBV6-6 and TRBJ1-1, with D perhaps TRBD1 (6 bases). The CDR3 spans 15 residues. CDR1 and CDR2 (germline): MNHNY, SVGAGI (reference sequence). V was pared by 1 base and J by 0 bases, with 9 bases between. CDR3 residues: CASSYYQGMNTEAFF. The CDR3 nucleotides are TGTGCCAGCAGTTACTACCAGGGGATGAACACTGAAGCTTTCTTT.

This clone has just one count. The chain is built from TRBV18 and TRBJ1-1, with D maybe TRBD1 (5 bases). CDR1 and CDR2 from the germline V gene are KGHSH and LQKENI. There are 15 residues in the CDR3. V lost 6 bases to trimming and J lost 3 bases, with 17 bases between them. In DNA form, the CDR3 reads TGTGCCAGCTCCCCGGAGGAGTCGGGGCACACTGAAGCTTTCTTT. Translated, it gives CASSPEESGHTEAFF.

In its sample, this clone was seen once. The chain has TRBV11-2 and TRBJ1-5; D is uncertain. V was pared by 1 base and J by 1 base, with 11 bases between. The CDR3 runs to 16 residues. Per the germline V gene, CDR1 is SGHAT and CDR2 is FQNNGV. In DNA form, the CDR3 reads TGTGCCAGCAGCTTAGGACTCCTTCCGAGCAATCAGCCCCAGCATTTT. Its translation is CASSLGLLPSNQPQHF.

The chain combines TRBV6-1 with TRBJ1-1, with D possibly matching TRBD1 (5 bases). The CDR3 covers 16 residues. Germline lookup yields CDR1 MNHNS and CDR2 SASEGT. Trimming took off 2 bases at V and 5 bases at J, with 18 bases between the two ends. CDR3 sequence: CASSEFWAVGETEAFF. In DNA form, the CDR3 reads TGTGCCAGCAGTGAATTTTGGGCGGTAGGGGAAACTGAAGCTTTCTTT.

The chain has TRBV11-3 and TRBJ2-2; the match to TRBD1 covers 8 bases. The germline V gene has CDR1 SGHNT and CDR2 YENEEA. V trimming: 1 base; J trimming: 5 bases; junction bases outside the gene matches: 6. The CDR3 has 16 amino acids. As DNA, the CDR3 is TGTGCCAGCAGCTTAGGGAGGACAGGGCGGACCGGGGAGCTGTTTTTT. It is translated as CASSLGRTGRTGELFF.